The 25 T cell receptor beta chains in this list originate from one sample, sequenced in a study of cytomegalovirus exposure and HLA in healthy donors. The PCR was carried out with 60 Vbeta primers and 13 Jbeta primers. The table came from immunoSEQ multiplex PCR; TCRdb's copy has only in-frame clones and leaves some out. This sample has over 55,000 clones, with over 75% found just once. Material for sequencing was PBMCs. The receptors here all came from a woman in her 30s in good health and CMV-seropositive.

A single count supports this clone. The V and J genes are TRBV10-2 and TRBJ1-1, with D tentatively TRBD1 (5 bases). Trimming cost V 0 bases and J 1 base, with 12 bases left between them. The CDR3 is made up of 16 amino acids. Germline CDR1 and CDR2: WSHSY and SAAADI. The CDR3, as DNA: TGCGCCAGCAGTGAGTCAGGGCGAGACAGGAACACTGAAGCTTTCTTT. It is translated as CASSESGRDRNTEAFF.

The CDR3 region is CASSIDRGQNTQYF. The DNA for the CDR3 is TGTGCCAGTAGTATAGATCGAGGACAAAATACGCAGTATTTT. The rearrangement joins TRBV19 to TRBJ2-3, with a tentative D call TRBD1 (5 bases). This CDR3 has 14 amino acids. Germline assignment: CDR1 LNHDA and CDR2 SQIVND (reference sequence). The germline V and J ends were trimmed by 0 bases and 7 bases, with 11 bases remaining between them. The variable domain in full, completed from reference TRBV19 and TRBJ2-3, reads DGGITQSPKYLFRKEGQNVTLSCEQNLNHDAMYWYRQDPGQGLRLIYYSQIVNDFQKGDIAEGYSVSREKKESFPLTVTSAQKNPTAFYLCASSIDRGQNTQYFGPGTRLTVL.

The chain links TRBV27 to TRBJ2-1; TRBD2 agrees at 12 bases. The J segment lost 13 bases and the V segment lost 4 bases, leaving 20 bases of the junction unmatched. The CDR3 contains 18 residues. Germline V gene lookup returns CDR1 MNHEY and CDR2 SMNVEV (reference sequence). The chain's CDR3 is CASSSLILPLPSGRGQFF. The CDR3 nucleotides read TGTGCCAGCAGTTCCCTAATCCTCCCTCTCCCTAGCGGGAGGGGTCAGTTCTTC.

The J gene is TRBJ2-6, the V gene TRBV5-5; 7 bases fit TRBD1. The CDR3 sequence is 16 residues long. Germline loops: CDR1 SGHKS, CDR2 YYEKEE (reference sequence). Trimming cost V 4 bases and J 0 bases; bases outside gene matches: 4. DNA for the CDR3: TGTGCCAGCAGCATGACAGGGATCTCTGGGGCCAACGTCCTGACTTTC. As protein: CASSMTGISGANVLTF. Full variable domain (missing parts from reference TRBV5-5 and TRBJ2-6): DAGVTQSPTHLIKTRGQQVTLRCSPISGHKSVSWYQQVLGQGPQFIFQYYEKEERGRGNFPDRFSARQFPNYSSELNVNALLLGDSALYLCASSMTGISGANVLTFGAGSRLTVL.

The CDR3 spells CASIPTQAGAYEQYF. In nucleotides, the CDR3 is TGTGCCAGCATCCCAACTCAGGCAGGGGCCTACGAGCAGTACTTC. V and J are TRBV28 and TRBJ2-7; a weak D match, TRBD1 (6 bases). The length of the CDR3 is 15 residues. Trimming shortened V by 7 bases and J by 2 bases, and 18 bases separated the two germline ends. Germline values: CDR1 MDHEN, CDR2 SYDVKM. Based on the CDR3 plus reference TRBV28 and TRBJ2-7, the full variable domain is DVKVTQSSRYLVKRTGEKVFLECVQDMDHENMFWYRQDPGLGLRLIYFSYDVKMKEKGDIPEGYSVSREKKERFSLILESASTNQTSMYLCASIPTQAGAYEQYFGPGTRLTVT.

The V and J genes are TRBV5-1 and TRBJ2-2, with TRBD1 matching over 7 bases. The CDR3 has 15 amino acids. V dropped 0 bases and J dropped 5; count of bases not matched to a gene: 4. Germline V CDR1 and CDR2: SGHRS, YFSETQ. DNA of the CDR3: TGCGCCAGCAGCTTGGGCAGGGGGTCAACCGGGGAGCTGTTTTTT. Translating gives CASSLGRGSTGELFF. Combining the CDR3 with reference TRBV5-1 and TRBJ2-2 gives the whole variable domain KAGVTQTPRYLIKTRGQQVTLSCSPISGHRSVSWYQQTPGQGLQFLFEYFSETQRNKGNFPGRFSGRQFSNSRSEMNVSTLELGDSALYLCASSLGRGSTGELFFGEGSRLTVL.

This sequence joins TRBV27 and TRBJ2-7; no reliable D call. CDR1 is MNHEY, CDR2 SMNVEV, per germline (reference sequence). The CDR3 length is 14 residues. Trimming stripped 10 bases from V and 3 bases from J, with 19 bases between. CDR3 DNA sequence: TGTGCCACTAGAGAAGCCCCAGCCAACTACGAGCAGTACTTC. Its translation is CATREAPANYEQYF.

The chain uses TRBV5-1 and TRBJ1-1; TRBD1 might be the D (5 bases). Between the trimmed V and J ends, which lost 0 bases and 4 bases, there was a span of 13 bases. Germline assignment: CDR1 SGHRS and CDR2 YFSETQ. The CDR3 length is 15 residues. CDR3 bases: TGCGCCAGCAGCTTGGGGGGCGGGGGGAGCACTGAAGCTTTCTTT. As protein: CASSLGGGGSTEAFF.

About this clone: The conserved final phenylalanine or tryptophan is absent from the CDR3, which likely points to a read error. The chain carries TRBV5-8 and TRBJ2-7, with 13 bases fitting TRBD2. The CDR3 extends over 19 amino acids. V lost 3 bases, J lost 2 bases, and 14 bases stayed unmatched. The V gene's germline CDR1 is SGHTS and CDR2 YDEGEE. The CDR3 DNA reads as TGTGCCAGCAGCTCCTACCTCGGGACTAGCGGGAAGTTGGCCTACGAGCAGTACCTC. Protein: CASSSYLGTSGKLAYEQYL.

The genes are TRBV2 and TRBJ1-1; 7 bases fit TRBD1. CDR3 length: 15 residues. With V trimmed by 7 bases and J by 11 bases, 19 bases remained unmatched. The germline V gene has CDR1 SNHLY and CDR2 FYNNEI. CDR3 sequence: CASIHGTDKTLEAFF. The CDR3 DNA reads TGTGCCAGCATACACGGGACAGATAAAACACTGGAGGCTTTCTTT.

This chain links TRBV27 with TRBJ1-3, with D perhaps matching TRBD1 (5 bases). Trimming shortened V by 2 bases and J by 0 bases, and 8 bases separated the two germline ends. CDR1 is MNHEY and CDR2 is SMNVEV in the germline V gene (reference sequence). CDR3 length: 15 residues. The CDR3 region is CASSLKGFSGNTIYF. In DNA form, the CDR3 reads TGTGCCAGCAGTTTAAAGGGGTTCTCTGGAAACACCATATATTTT.

The sample holds one count of this clone. This chain joins TRBV9 and TRBJ2-5, with 9 bases matching TRBD2. The V segment lost 0 bases and the J segment 3 bases; nucleotides outside the gene matches: 6. The CDR3 extends over 16 amino acids. Germline CDR1 reads SGDLS; CDR2 reads YYNGEE. CDR3 protein: CASSVGRTSVEETQYF. The CDR3 nucleotides are TGTGCCAGCAGCGTAGGTAGGACTAGCGTTGAAGAGACCCAGTACTTC.

This chain links TRBV19 with TRBJ1-5, with D maybe TRBD1 (5 bases). The germline V and J ends were trimmed by 7 bases and 3 bases, with 10 bases remaining between them. This CDR3 contains 13 residues. Germline lookup yields CDR1 LNHDA and CDR2 SQIVND (reference sequence). CDR3 coding DNA: TGTGCCAGTAAGGGCAGGGACAATCAGCCCCAGCATTTT. Encoded protein: CASKGRDNQPQHF.

This clone appeared a single time. The gene calls are TRBV6-6 and TRBJ2-5; 9 nucleotides align to TRBD1. Trimming cost V 2 bases and J 5 bases; bases outside gene matches: 3. The CDR3 length is 14 residues. Germline CDR1 reads MNHNY; CDR2 reads SVGAGI (reference sequence). CDR3 in DNA: TGTGCCAGCAGTTACGACAGGGGGAGGGAGACCCAGTACTTC. It encodes CASSYDRGRETQYF.

V usage is TRBV29-1 and J usage is TRBJ2-7; D might be TRBD1 (5 bases). CDR3 length equals 14 residues. In germline, CDR1 is SQVTM, CDR2 ANQGSEA. V dropped 6 bases and J dropped 2 bases, with 17 bases sitting between them. The CDR3 sequence: CSVRLGPLTYEQYF. The CDR3 DNA follows: TGCAGCGTCCGCTTGGGGCCCCTAACCTACGAGCAGTACTTC.

The CDR3 region has the DNA TGTGCCAGCAGCCAAGATCGGGCGGGAAAGGAGAGGACGCAGTATTTT. It specifies CASSQDRAGKERTQYF. V is TRBV4-2 and J is TRBJ2-3, with a possible D match to TRBD2 (6 bases). CDR1 is LGHNA, CDR2 YNFKEQ, per germline. The V and J ends lost 0 bases and 9 bases respectively, with 19 bases between them. The CDR3 covers 16 residues.

CDR3 DNA sequence: TGTGCCATCAGCAGAGGGGACAGGGTTCCAGAGACCCAGTACTTC. Protein: CAISRGDRVPETQYF. The rearrangement links TRBV10-3 to TRBJ2-5, with 9 positions matching TRBD1. J gave up 4 bases and V 6 bases, and 9 bases lay outside the gene matches. This CDR3 region has 15 residues. CDR1 ENHRY and CDR2 SYGVKD come from the germline V gene.

The rearrangement uses TRBV6-1 and TRBJ1-5; unclear D gene. The CDR3 runs to 13 residues. The germline V gene has CDR1 MNHNS and CDR2 SASEGT. V dropped 2 bases and J dropped 4 bases, with 6 bases sitting between them. This CDR3 is CASSERGNQPQHF. The CDR3 nucleotides read TGTGCCAGCAGTGAACGGGGAAATCAGCCCCAGCATTTT.

V and J are TRBV5-5 and TRBJ2-7; possible D gene TRBD2, 5 bases. CDR3 size: 15 residues. Trimming left V 0 bases short and J 4 bases short, with 14 bases between. CDR1 and CDR2 from the germline V gene are SGHKS and YYEKEE (reference sequence). In DNA form, the CDR3 reads TGTGCCAGCAGCTTGGGTCGGACCGGGGATTACGAGCAGTACTTC. Protein product: CASSLGRTGDYEQYF.

J is TRBJ2-1 and V is TRBV7-9, with D possibly matching TRBD1 (6 bases). Between the trimmed V and J ends, which lost 2 bases and 8 bases, there was a span of 22 bases. The CDR3 totals 17 residues. Germline V gene sequence: CDR1 SEHNR, CDR2 FQNEAQ (reference sequence). The CDR3, as DNA: TGTGCCAGCAGCTTAATCCCCGGACAGCCCGGGGCCGATGAGCAGTTCTTC. As protein: CASSLIPGQPGADEQFF. Supplemented by reference TRBV7-9 and TRBJ2-1, the full variable domain reads DTGVSQNPRHKITKRGQNVTFRCDPISEHNRLYWYRQTLGQGPEFLTYFQNEAQLEKSRLLSDRFSAERPKGSFSTLEIQRTEQGDSAMYLCASSLIPGQPGADEQFFGPGTRLTVL.

The chain carries TRBV27 and TRBJ2-3, with 12 bases lining up with TRBD1. Germline CDR1 reads MNHEY; CDR2 reads SMNVEV (reference sequence). The CDR3 is 18 residues long. V lost 2 bases and J lost 0; bases outside the gene matches: 6. CDR3 sequence (DNA): TGTGCCAGCAGTTTACGGCCCGGGACAGGGGGCAGCACAGATACGCAGTATTTT. It specifies CASSLRPGTGGSTDTQYF.

In DNA, the CDR3 is TGTGCCAGCAGTTCTATCTTAGTAGCCAAAAACATTCAGTACTTC. It translates to CASSSILVAKNIQYF. The chain recombines TRBV28 with TRBJ2-4; D is undetermined. Germline values: CDR1 MDHEN, CDR2 SYDVKM. The V gene lost 4 bases and the J gene lost 0 bases, with 10 bases spanning the gap. The CDR3 has 15 residues.

This clone showed up just once. The chain uses TRBV6-6 and TRBJ1-1; tentatively, D is TRBD1 (5 bases). V was trimmed by 1 base and J by 3 bases, leaving 9 bases between them. CDR3 length: 14 amino acids. Germline-derived CDR1 and CDR2 are MNHNY and SVGAGI (reference sequence). In DNA, the CDR3 is TGTGCCAGCAGTTACTTTTCCAGGGACACTGAAGCTTTCTTT. It encodes CASSYFSRDTEAFF.

The V and J genes are TRBV28 and TRBJ2-7, with TRBD1 identical over 9 bases. V shed 6 bases and J 2 bases; nucleotides not matched to a gene: 17. There are 18 residues in the CDR3. The germline gives CDR1 MDHEN, CDR2 SYDVKM. The chain's CDR3 is CASSPSPTGGFTTYEQYF. CDR3 bases: TGTGCCAGCAGCCCCTCCCCGACAGGGGGGTTTACTACCTACGAGCAGTACTTC.

This clone was recorded once. This rearrangement joins TRBV20-1 to TRBJ2-2; no definite D call. V was cut by 1 base and J by 7 bases, with 4 bases left in between. The CDR3 loop spans 11 amino acids. CDR1 is DFQATT and CDR2 is SNEGSKA in the germline V gene (reference sequence). CDR3 DNA sequence: TGCAGTGCTAGAGTTCTCGGGGAGCTGTTTTTT. Its translation is CSARVLGELFF.